This entry describes one T cell receptor beta chain. The data derive from a study of blood T cell repertoires in COVID-19. In the study overall: Both acute and convalescent COVID-19 samples were obtained from the United States, Italy and Spain.

Generated by immunoSEQ multiplex PCR, the TCRdb table keeps only in-frame clones and is missing some. This table holds 8,500 or so clones, 80% found once. The germline CDR1 and CDR2 sequences are MNHEY and SMNVEV (reference sequence). Trimming stripped 0 bases from V and 4 bases from J, with 16 bases between. The CDR3 covers 16 residues. The V and J genes are TRBV27 and TRBJ2-7; TRBD2 might be the D (6 bases). The sequenced sample consisted of peripheral blood. The receptor was derived from a man aged 65-85 years with active COVID-19. The CDR3 nucleotides read TGTGCCAGCAGTTTATCGCTGGTCGGGAGCCTGTACGAGCAGTACTTC. Amino acids: CASSLSLVGSLYEQYF.